The 11 T cell receptor beta chains below all came from one sample that was sequenced in a study of blood T cells in healthy people across ages (dated by TCRdb to 2015 to 2017). Library preparation used 5' RACE. Data came from an Illumina HiSeq 2500. The second PCR ran for about 7 to 11 cycles and used a J-beta primer mix along with a sample-barcoded 5' primer. The raw public reads went through TCRdb reprocessing: fastp at Q25, MiXCR clone calling, in-frame beta chains kept. Rows merge per CDR3 protein into single entries with the most common DNA and genes. The sample table holds about 1.4 million distinct CDR3 sequences, of which approximately 59% were seen once. The biggest ten clones account for 6.5% to 8.5% of the sample. The sequenced sample consisted of blood. All receptors derive from a man between 18 and 29 years old in good health.

Ten or more counts support this clonotype. This chain uses TRBV6-1 with TRBJ2-7; D remains unclear. V lost 6 bases to trimming and J lost 0 bases, with 6 bases between them. CDR3 length: 12 amino acids. The germline V gene has CDR1 MNHNS and CDR2 SASEGT. The CDR3 bases are TGTGCCAGCAGGTCTAGCTCCTACGAGCAGTACTTC. It is translated as CASRSSSYEQYF.

As DNA, the CDR3 is TGTGCCAGCAGCTTACTGAGCGCAAGCACAGATACGCAGTATTTT. Translating it yields CASSLLSASTDTQYF. This chain uses TRBV7-6 with TRBJ2-3; D is uncertain. The CDR3 loop spans 15 amino acids. V was trimmed by 2 bases and J by 0 bases, leaving 9 bases between them. Germline CDR1 and CDR2: SGHVS and FNYEAQ.

This clonotype was observed once. V and J are TRBV10-2 and TRBJ2-5, with D possibly matching TRBD2 (5 bases). The J call may be faulty, since TRBJ2-7 better matches the DNA end. Per germline, CDR1 WSHSY and CDR2 SAAADI. The CDR3 sequence is 15 residues long. The CDR3 protein is CASSEIRGIHGEQYF. CDR3 DNA sequence: TGCGCCAGCAGTGAGATTAGAGGGATTCATGGCGAGCAGTACTTC.

The J gene is TRBJ2-3, the V gene TRBV12-3 or TRBV12-4, with TRBD2 as a possible D gene (6 bases). CDR3 length: 12 residues. The V end lost 6 bases, the J end lost 7 bases, and 11 bases lay between the germline ends. The CDR3 region is CASSITSYTQYF. The CDR3 DNA is TGTGCCAGCAGCATAACTAGCTATACGCAGTATTTT.

The V call is TRBV5-1, the J call TRBJ2-1, with 7 bases that match TRBD2. The CDR3 has 16 amino acids. J lost 6 bases, V lost 0 bases, and 9 bases had no gene match. Germline V gene sequence: CDR1 SGHRS, CDR2 YFSETQ. The CDR3 coding sequence is TGCGCCAGCAGCTTGGCCCCCGGGACTACCCCCAATGAGCAGTTCTTC. This translates into CASSLAPGTTPNEQFF.

V gene TRBV2 combines with J gene TRBJ2-7; D ambiguous. Germline CDR1 is SNHLY and CDR2 is FYNNEI. The germline V and J ends were trimmed by 7 bases and 3 bases, with 25 bases remaining between them. The CDR3 is 17 amino acids. CDR3 nucleotide sequence: TGTGCCAGCAACGAGGCCCTCCACGGTCAAATCGACTACGAGCAGTACTTC. Its protein is CASNEALHGQIDYEQYF. The whole variable domain, filled in from reference TRBV2 and TRBJ2-7, reads EPEVTQTPSHQVTQMGQEVILRCVPISNHLYFYWYRQILGQKVEFLVSFYNNEISEKSEIFDDQFSVERPDGSNFTLKIRSTKLEDSAMYFCASNEALHGQIDYEQYFGPGTRLTVT.

CDR3 protein: CASSSGTETSTDTQYF. The CDR3 bases are TGTGCCAGCAGTTCGGGGACAGAAACTAGCACAGATACGCAGTATTTT. J is TRBJ2-3 and V is TRBV6-5; TRBD1 agrees at 7 bases. V shed 4 bases and J 0 bases; nucleotides not matched to a gene: 7. CDR3 length: 16 amino acids. Germline assignment: CDR1 MNHEY and CDR2 SVGAGI.

This sequence joins TRBV13 and TRBJ2-3, with D perhaps matching TRBD2 (7 bases). V gave up 5 bases and J gave up 7 bases, with 22 bases separating them. Germline lookup yields CDR1 PRHDT and CDR2 FYEKMQ (reference sequence). This CDR3 region has 16 residues. This CDR3 is CASSQLRGGGLNTQYF. CDR3 nucleotide sequence: TGTGCCAGCAGCCAACTCCGTGGGGGGGGCCTAAATACGCAGTATTTT.

This clonotype was seen a few times. V gene TRBV7-4 combines with J gene TRBJ1-1; D remains ambiguous. Germline V gene lookup returns CDR1 SGHVT and CDR2 SQSDAQ. This CDR3 is built from 18 residues. With 5 bases removed from V and 4 bases from J, the gap between germline ends came to 26 bases. The DNA for the CDR3 is TGTGCCAGCAGCCCCCCCCTGTCCGTTATCGGATCCATCACTGAAGCTTTCTTT. It specifies CASSPPLSVIGSITEAFF.

The chain recombines TRBV2 with TRBJ2-7; D not resolved. Trimming removed 5 bases from V and 7 bases from J, with 12 bases in between. Germline-derived CDR1 and CDR2 are SNHLY and FYNNEI. The CDR3 consists of 12 residues. The CDR3 protein is CASSPTRWEQYF. The CDR3 bases are TGTGCCAGCAGTCCGACCCGGTGGGAGCAGTACTTC.

This chain joins TRBV12-3 or TRBV12-4 and TRBJ2-5, with D maybe TRBD2 (5 bases). The CDR3 contains 16 residues. Trimming removed 6 bases from V and 0 bases from J, with 17 bases in between. The CDR3 here is CASRKSAGHNQETQYF. The DNA for the CDR3 is TGTGCCAGCAGGAAGAGTGCGGGCCACAACCAAGAGACCCAGTACTTC.